Presented here are 21 T cell receptor beta chains from one specimen sequenced in a study of CD8 T cells in Susac syndrome. With random hexamers, roughly 0.45 to 1 ug RNA was reverse transcribed. TCRdb ran MiXCR on the immunoSEQ multiplex PCR reads and lists one entry per CDR3 protein. Of approximately 190,000 distinct CDR3 sequences in the sample, 95% were seen once. Material for sequencing was CD8+ T cells from PBMCs. These receptors were collected from a human donor with Susac syndrome.

This chain joins TRBV12-3 or TRBV12-4 and TRBJ2-7, with TRBD1 identical over 9 bases. Trimming cost V 5 bases and J 9 bases; bases outside gene matches: 14. This CDR3 comprises 15 residues. CDR3 sequence: CASSPRGQGPGGQYF. The DNA of the CDR3 is TGTGCCAGCAGTCCCCGGGGACAGGGCCCTGGGGGGCAGTACTTC.

The chain has TRBV3-1 and TRBJ1-2; maybe TRBD1 (5 bases). V was trimmed by 4 bases and J by 0 bases, leaving 9 bases between them. Germline V gene lookup returns CDR1 LGHDT and CDR2 YNNKEL (reference sequence). This CDR3 has 14 amino acids. The CDR3 DNA reads TGTGCCAGCAGCCGGGGGGGAGCTAACTATGGCTACACCTTC. This sequence encodes CASSRGGANYGYTF.

The chain carries TRBV15 and TRBJ1-5; the match to TRBD1 covers 7 bases. This CDR3 has 14 residues. V gave up 6 bases and J gave up 4 bases; unmatched junction bases: 6. In germline, CDR1 is LNHNV, CDR2 YYDKDF (reference sequence). CDR3 DNA: TGTGCCACCAGTCCTAGACAGGGTAATCAGCCCCAGCATTTT. Translation: CATSPRQGNQPQHF.

The rearrangement uses TRBV13 and TRBJ2-5; D is tentatively TRBD1 or TRBD2 (5 bases each). V gave up 7 bases and J gave up 2 bases, with 11 bases separating them. The CDR3 totals 13 residues. CDR1 and CDR2 from the germline V gene are PRHDT and FYEKMQ (reference sequence). In nucleotides, the CDR3 is TGTGCCAGCACCCGGGACCGACAAGAGACCCAGTACTTC. Amino acids: CASTRDRQETQYF.

The chain carries TRBV4-1 and TRBJ2-1; either TRBD1 or TRBD2 may fit D (5 bases each). V lost 1 base and J 6 bases, leaving 13 bases between the germline ends. From germline, CDR1 is MGHRA and CDR2 YSYEKL. This CDR3 region has 15 residues. The CDR3 coding sequence is TGCGCCAGCAGCCAAGTTTGGGGGTCTCGCAATGAGCAGTTCTTC. It yields the protein CASSQVWGSRNEQFF.

The genes are TRBV30 and TRBJ2-7, with D unresolved. The germline V gene encodes CDR1 GTSNPN and CDR2 SVGIG (reference sequence). V lost 0 bases and J 4 bases, leaving 10 bases between the germline ends. The CDR3 covers 13 residues. The CDR3 is CAWSVGGIYEQYF. The CDR3 DNA is TGTGCCTGGAGTGTAGGCGGTATTTACGAGCAGTACTTC. Supplemented by reference TRBV30 and TRBJ2-7, the full variable domain reads SQTIHQWPATLVQPVGSPLSLECTVEGTSNPNLYWYRQAAGRGLQLLFYSVGIGQISSEVPQNLSASRPQDRQFILSSKKLLLSDSGFYLCAWSVGGIYEQYFGPGTRLTVT.

The chain combines TRBV20-1 with TRBJ2-5; D tentatively reads TRBD1 or TRBD2 (7 bases each). V lost 3 bases and J lost 4, with 15 bases in between. The CDR3 extends over 14 amino acids. Germline V gene lookup returns CDR1 DFQATT and CDR2 SNEGSKA (reference sequence). CDR3 sequence reads: CSARIQGEGETQYF. The CDR3 DNA follows: TGCAGTGCTAGGATTCAGGGGGAGGGAGAGACCCAGTACTTC.

This clonotype came up once. The chain recombines TRBV27 with TRBJ2-5; 10 nucleotides align to TRBD2. Unmatched junction bases numbered 1, after V lost 2 bases and J lost 1 base. CDR1 MNHEY and CDR2 SMNVEV come from the germline V gene (reference sequence). The CDR3 totals 15 residues. In DNA, the CDR3 is TGTGCCAGCAGTTTACTAGCGGGGGCCCAAGAGACCCAGTACTTC. Translated: CASSLLAGAQETQYF.

The V and J genes are TRBV10-3 and TRBJ2-1; 9 nucleotides match TRBD2. CDR1 is ENHRY, CDR2 SYGVKD, per germline. The trim removed 6 bases at V and 8 bases at J, leaving 11 bases unmatched. This CDR3 has 15 residues. CDR3 sequence reads: CAIRAGREGIDEQFF. CDR3 DNA sequence: TGTGCCATCAGGGCTGGGCGGGAGGGCATCGATGAGCAGTTCTTC.

The CDR3 DNA is TGTGCCAGCCAATGGACAACTGGCTACACCTTC. This codes for CASQWTTGYTF. The J gene is TRBJ1-2, the V gene TRBV19, with TRBD1 as a possible D gene (5 bases). V was cut by 9 bases and J by 7 bases, with 12 bases left in between. The CDR3 length is 11 residues. Germline CDR1 is LNHDA and CDR2 is SQIVND (reference sequence).

V gene TRBV30 combines with J gene TRBJ1-1; D uncertain. Germline V gives CDR1 GTSNPN, CDR2 SVGIG (reference sequence). Trimming removed 2 bases from V and 0 bases from J, with 10 bases in between. The CDR3 extends over 14 amino acids. DNA for the CDR3: TGTGCCTGGAGTACGGGAACCATGAACACTGAAGCTTTCTTT. It is translated as CAWSTGTMNTEAFF.

CDR3 bases: TGCAGTGCTAGAGATTTAACGGAGTTCAATCAGCCCCAGCATTTT. Its protein product is CSARDLTEFNQPQHF. The rearrangement joins TRBV20-1 to TRBJ1-5; D gene uncertain. Germline lookup yields CDR1 DFQATT and CDR2 SNEGSKA (reference sequence). There are 15 residues in the CDR3. V was trimmed by 0 bases and J by 3 bases, leaving 12 bases between them.

The chain has TRBV20-1 and TRBJ1-2; D not resolved. This CDR3 has 12 residues. The V end was cut by 1 base, the J end by 1 base, with 4 bases between. The V gene's germline CDR1 is DFQATT and CDR2 SNEGSKA (reference sequence). CDR3 protein: CSARVLNYGYTF. CDR3 coding DNA: TGCAGTGCTAGAGTGCTTAACTATGGCTACACCTTC.

V and J are TRBV6-5 and TRBJ1-2, with 7 bases aligning to TRBD1. CDR1 and CDR2 (germline): MNHEY, SVGAGI. The ends lost 5 bases at V and 4 bases at J; junction bases unmatched: 10. The CDR3 is 15 amino acids. The CDR3 bases are TGTGCCAGCAGTACCGGACAGGTCTATTCCTATGGCTACACCTTC. The encoded protein is CASSTGQVYSYGYTF.

In its sample, this clonotype was seen once. This chain links TRBV20-1 with TRBJ2-7; 7 bases fit TRBD1. The CDR3 is made up of 16 amino acids. J gave up 1 base and V 1 base, and 10 bases lay outside the gene matches. The germline CDR1 and CDR2 sequences are DFQATT and SNEGSKA (reference sequence). CDR3 DNA sequence: TGCAGTGCTAGAGTTCTGCGTCACAGGGGTTCCTACGAGCAGTACTTC. This gives the protein CSARVLRHRGSYEQYF.

The chain employs TRBV29-1 and TRBJ2-4, with D maybe TRBD2 (5 bases). V was trimmed by 5 bases and J by 3 bases, leaving 8 bases between them. There are 12 residues in the CDR3. In germline, CDR1 is SQVTM, CDR2 ANQGSEA. For the CDR3, the DNA is TGCAGCGTTCTGGGGAGCAAAAACATTCAGTACTTC. Translating it yields CSVLGSKNIQYF.

The chain employs TRBV5-6 and TRBJ1-2, with D unresolved. V gave up 0 bases and J gave up 6 bases, with 6 bases separating them. CDR3 length equals 12 residues. CDR1 SGHDT and CDR2 YYEEEE come from the germline V gene. In nucleotides, the CDR3 is TGTGCCAGCAGCTTGGACAATGATGGCTACACCTTC. Protein: CASSLDNDGYTF.

DNA of the CDR3: TGTGCCTGCCTAATCCAGGGTTCTAATGAAAAACTGTTTTTT. This sequence encodes CACLIQGSNEKLFF. This sequence joins TRBV30 and TRBJ1-4, with a possible D match to TRBD1 (5 bases). V lost 6 bases and J lost 3, with 14 bases in between. This CDR3 spans 14 amino acids. CDR1 is GTSNPN, CDR2 SVGIG, per germline (reference sequence).

The genes are TRBV9 and TRBJ2-1, with TRBD2 matching over 8 bases. The CDR3 contains 17 residues. V lost 4 bases, J lost 0 bases, and 9 bases stayed unmatched. CDR1 SGDLS and CDR2 YYNGEE come from the germline V gene. The DNA of the CDR3 is TGTGCCAGCAGCCAATCTAGCGGGCTGAGCTCCTACAATGAGCAGTTCTTC. Translation gives CASSQSSGLSSYNEQFF.

The CDR3 is CASNSGASEAFF. DNA for the CDR3: TGTGCCAGTAATTCAGGGGCATCTGAAGCTTTCTTT. The genes are TRBV19 and TRBJ1-1, with D maybe TRBD1 (6 bases). The V and J ends lost 7 bases and 6 bases respectively, with 12 bases between them. Per the germline V gene, CDR1 is LNHDA and CDR2 is SQIVND (reference sequence). This CDR3 has 12 residues.

The chain's CDR3 is CASTLGQYSNQPQHF. The CDR3 DNA sequence: TGTGCCAGTACCCTCGGACAGTATAGCAATCAGCCCCAGCATTTT. J is TRBJ1-5 and V is TRBV19, with TRBD1 as a possible D gene (6 bases). This CDR3 is built from 15 residues. Trimming cost V 7 bases and J 0 bases, with 13 bases left between them. From germline, CDR1 is LNHDA and CDR2 SQIVND (reference sequence). The full variable domain, completed using reference TRBV19 and TRBJ1-5, is DGGITQSPKYLFRKEGQNVTLSCEQNLNHDAMYWYRQDPGQGLRLIYYSQIVNDFQKGDIAEGYSVSREKKESFPLTVTSAQKNPTAFYLCASTLGQYSNQPQHFGDGTRLSIL.